This T cell receptor beta chain is from a study of OX40 agonist ivuxolimab in advanced cancers. As for the study in general: Prior checkpoint blockade (anti-PD-1, anti-PD-L1 or anti-CTLA-4) was permitted; about 40% had it.

Measured with immunoSEQ multiplex PCR; TCRdb has only the in-frame clones, and not every one. The data hold more than 85,000 clones, with 90% observed a single time. Germline V CDR1 and CDR2: MDHEN, SYDVKM. The CDR3 contains 13 residues. Trimming took 6 bases from V and 2 from J; bases not matched to a gene: 4. Sequencing was performed on CD4+ or CD8+ T cells sorted from blood, taken in a trial of the OX40 agonist ivuxolimab. This chain joins TRBV28 and TRBJ2-7; TRBD1 aligns across 7 bases. The sequence derives from an adult with an advanced solid tumor such as melanoma, head and neck, liver or kidney cancer. The chain's CDR3 is CASRGTVTYEQYF. CDR3 in DNA: TGTGCCAGCAGGGGGACAGTTACCTACGAGCAGTACTTC.